The text below deals with one T cell receptor beta chain. The entry originates in a study of OX40 agonist ivuxolimab in advanced cancers. For the study at large: An agonistic anti-OX40 (CD134) antibody, ivuxolimab, was used to treat the patients. The dose of intravenous ivuxolimab that patients received every 2 weeks ranged from 0.01 to 10 mg/kg. Antecedent anti-PD-1, anti-PD-L1 or anti-CTLA-4 therapy was permissible, with roughly 40% having received some.

V was cut by 3 bases and J by 11 bases, with 11 bases left in between. Germline CDR1 reads MNHEY; CDR2 reads SMNVEV (reference sequence). CDR3 length: 12 residues. Libraries were prepared by immunoSEQ multiplex PCR; TCRdb keeps only in-frame clonotypes and omits some of them. This table holds about 58,000 clones, 91% found once. This sequence joins TRBV27 and TRBJ1-5; the D gene is possibly TRBD1 (5 bases). Material: CD4+ or CD8+ T cells sorted from blood, obtained in a trial of the OX40 agonist ivuxolimab. The TCR was taken from an adult with an advanced solid tumor such as melanoma, head and neck, liver or kidney cancer. The CDR3 is CASSFSGGSQHF. The CDR3 nucleotides read TGTGCCAGCAGTTTCTCGGGGGGGTCCCAGCATTTT.